This T cell receptor (beta chain) was found in a study of beta chain features in type 1 diabetes. This CDR3 is built from 14 residues. Trimming removed 5 bases from V and 8 bases from J, with 18 bases in between. The V gene's germline CDR1 is SGHTA and CDR2 FQGNSA. Sorted populations all exceeded 98% purity. The entirety of the isolated RNA underwent reverse transcription, so expressed TCRB transcripts were sequenced. The protocol was immunoSEQ multiplex PCR, while the TCRdb copy is restricted to in-frame clones and leaves out a portion. The profile shows under 250,000 clones, roughly a tenth of them singletons.

The sequence came from a man aged 18 to 29 in good health. This chain connects TRBV7-2 to TRBJ1-2; the D is unclear. The sequenced sample was central memory CD4+ T cells from blood. The CDR3 region is CASSLWADARGYTF. The DNA of the CDR3 is TGTGCCAGCAGCCTATGGGCGGACGCACGAGGCTACACCTTC.